This entry describes one T cell receptor (beta chain). Its antigen is not known. The CDR3 is 12 amino acids. V was clipped by 2 bases and J by 7 bases, with 11 bases between them. Per the germline V gene, CDR1 is SQVTM and CDR2 is ANQGSEA. The data were taken from a study of T cells after yellow fever vaccination. Looking at the study overall: The fractions with low cell numbers were processed using SMART-Seq v4 Ultra Low Input. Study results and caveats: Abundant clonotypes from the bulk population could contaminate FACS-sorted repertoires. Subsequent to the booster, the majority of primary-vaccination clones reappeared (under 98% CD4, around 85% CD8).

It was through 5'RACE template switching that TCR cDNA was made, with a universal primer site and UMIs added. TCRdb itself ran the 5' RACE reads through MiXCR, one entry per CDR3 protein. The data hold approximately 300,000 distinct CDR3 sequences, with over 10% observed a single time. Specimen: CD4+ T cells sorted from PBMCs, collected 45 days after the yellow fever booster vaccination. This sequence joins TRBV29-1 and TRBJ2-5, with a weak D call TRBD2 (5 bases). This sequence was found in a young man who received the YFV17D yellow fever vaccine. CDR3 sequence: CSVESGEGTQYF. CDR3 DNA sequence: TGCAGCGTTGAATCGGGTGAGGGGACCCAGTACTTC.